The entry below gives a single TCR beta chain sequence along with its context. Its antigen is not known. Sample barcodes and UMIs were carried by the TCR alpha and TCR beta cDNA libraries that 5'RACE generated with constant-segment primers. From the 5' RACE reads, TCRdb called clonotypes with MiXCR, one entry per CDR3 protein. This table holds 250,000 to 400,000 distinct CDR3 sequences, about 13% found once. The germline gives CDR1 DFQATT, CDR2 SNEGSKA (reference sequence). The junction had 2 bases not matched to a gene; V was cut back by 6 bases and J by 1 base. The CDR3 loop spans 13 amino acids. This entry belongs to a study of T-cell memory formation after mild COVID-19. Study-level results: That cross-reactive memory joined was suggested by some responding clones appearing in pre-infection memory. A second wave expanding day 15 to 37 was CD4+-biased; contracting clones were balanced.

This clonotype was obtained from a young man who had mild COVID-19 (a few samples of this study predate the infection). Cell type and time point are not known. Material for sequencing was PBMCs or a T cell subset sorted from them (not recorded which). This chain links TRBV20-1 with TRBJ2-4, with 8 bases lining up with TRBD2. The CDR3 sequence: CSALAGAKNIQYF. In DNA, the CDR3 is TGCAGTGCCTTAGCGGGGGCCAAAAACATTCAGTACTTC.